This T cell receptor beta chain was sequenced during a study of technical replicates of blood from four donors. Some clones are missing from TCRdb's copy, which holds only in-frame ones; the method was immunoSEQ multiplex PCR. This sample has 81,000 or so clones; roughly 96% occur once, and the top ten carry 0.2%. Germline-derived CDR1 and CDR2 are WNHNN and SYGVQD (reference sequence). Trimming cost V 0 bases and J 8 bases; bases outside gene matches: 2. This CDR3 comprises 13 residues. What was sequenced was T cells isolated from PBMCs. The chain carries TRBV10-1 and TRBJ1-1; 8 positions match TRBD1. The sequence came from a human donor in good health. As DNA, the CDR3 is TGCGCCAGCAGTGAGTCGAGGGACAGGGAAGCTTTCTTT. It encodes CASSESRDREAFF.